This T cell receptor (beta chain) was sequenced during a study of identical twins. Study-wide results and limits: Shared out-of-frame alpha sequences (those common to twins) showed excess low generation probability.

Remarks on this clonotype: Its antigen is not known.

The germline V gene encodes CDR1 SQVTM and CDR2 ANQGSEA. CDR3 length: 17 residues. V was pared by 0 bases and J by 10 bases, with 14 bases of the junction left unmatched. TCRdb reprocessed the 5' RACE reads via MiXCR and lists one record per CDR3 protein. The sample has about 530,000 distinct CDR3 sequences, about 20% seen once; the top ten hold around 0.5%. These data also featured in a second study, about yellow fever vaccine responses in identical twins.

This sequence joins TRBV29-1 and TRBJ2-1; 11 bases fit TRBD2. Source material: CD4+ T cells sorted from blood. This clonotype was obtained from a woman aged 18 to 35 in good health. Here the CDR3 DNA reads TGCAGCGTTGAAGATCGAGTAGCGGGAGGGCCTCAAGGAGAGCAGTTCTTC. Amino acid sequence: CSVEDRVAGGPQGEQFF.